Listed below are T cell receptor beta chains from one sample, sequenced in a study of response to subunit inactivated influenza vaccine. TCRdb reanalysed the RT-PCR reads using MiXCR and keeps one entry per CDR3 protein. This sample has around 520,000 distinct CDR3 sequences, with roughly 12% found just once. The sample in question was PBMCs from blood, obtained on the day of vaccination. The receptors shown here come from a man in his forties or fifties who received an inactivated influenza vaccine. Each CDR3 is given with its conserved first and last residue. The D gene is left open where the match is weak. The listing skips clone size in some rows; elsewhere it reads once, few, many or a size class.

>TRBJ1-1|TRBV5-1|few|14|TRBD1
TGCGCCAGCCAAACAGGGGATACGAACACTGAAGCTTTCTTT
CASQTGDTNTEAFF
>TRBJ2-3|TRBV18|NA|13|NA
TGTGCCAGCTCACCCGACTCGACAGGCGCAGAGTATTTT
CASSPDSTGAEYF
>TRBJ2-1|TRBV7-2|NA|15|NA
TGTGCCAGCAGCCGAACTCTCTTAGGTCCCCAGGAGCAGTTCTTC
CASSRTLLGPQEQFF
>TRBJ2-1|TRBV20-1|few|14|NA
TGCAGTGCTACCAGGGGGGGACTTTACAATGAGCAGTTCTTC
CSATRGGLYNEQFF
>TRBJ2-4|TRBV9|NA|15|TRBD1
TGTGCCAGCAGCCCCGAGACAGGGGGTAAAAACATTCAGTACTTC
CASSPETGGKNIQYF
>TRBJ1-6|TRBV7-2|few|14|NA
TGTGCCAGCAGCTCTCACAGGGTTGGGTCACCCCTCCACTTT
CASSSHRVGSPLHF
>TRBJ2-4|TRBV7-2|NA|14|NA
TGTGCCAGCAGCTTAGCCGGTAGCTACAACATTCAGTACTTC
CASSLAGSYNIQYF
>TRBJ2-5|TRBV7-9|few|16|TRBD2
TGTGCCAGCAGCCTCAGACTAGCGGGGAAACAAGAGACCCAGTACTTC
CASSLRLAGKQETQYF
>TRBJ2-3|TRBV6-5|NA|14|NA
TGTGCCAGCAGTTACTCGGAGGGTTGGGATACGCAGTATTTT
CASSYSEGWDTQYF
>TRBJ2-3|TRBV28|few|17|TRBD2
TGTGCCAGCAGTTTACAGACTAGCGGGAGCTTCACAGATACGCAGTATTTT
CASSLQTSGSFTDTQYF
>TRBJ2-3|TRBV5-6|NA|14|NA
TGTGCCAGCAGCAGGGGGGGCCTAACAGATACGCAGTATTTT
CASSRGGLTDTQYF
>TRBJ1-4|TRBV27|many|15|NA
TGTGCCAGCAGTCTGACAGTCTCCACTAATGAAAAACTGTTTTTT
CASSLTVSTNEKLFF
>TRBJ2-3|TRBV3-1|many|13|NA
TGTGCCAGCAGCCAAGGTTTGGGAGATACGCAGTATTTT
CASSQGLGDTQYF
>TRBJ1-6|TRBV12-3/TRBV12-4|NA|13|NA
TGTGCCAGCACCCCAGGGAATAATTCACCCCTCCACTTT
CASTPGNNSPLHF
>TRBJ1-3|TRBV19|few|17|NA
TGTGCCAGTAGTATATCTTACAGGCAACTGTCCGGAAACACCATATATTTT
CASSISYRQLSGNTIYF
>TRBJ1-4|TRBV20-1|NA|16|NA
TGCTGTGCTAGGCTGACAGGCTCGAGGACTAATGAAAAACTGTTTTTT
CCARLTGSRTNEKLFF
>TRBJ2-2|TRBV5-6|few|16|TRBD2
TGTGCCAGCAATCCGACTAGCGGGGTATACACCGGGGAGCTGTTTTTT
CASNPTSGVYTGELFF
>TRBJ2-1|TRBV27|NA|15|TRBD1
TGTGCCAGCAGTTTCTCTGGGACAGCGCCTAATGAGCAGTTCTTC
CASSFSGTAPNEQFF
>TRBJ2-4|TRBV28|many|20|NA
TGTGCCAGCAGTTTCCAACCGGGATTAGGGAGCAGCATAGCCAAAAACATTCAGTACTTC
CASSFQPGLGSSIAKNIQYF
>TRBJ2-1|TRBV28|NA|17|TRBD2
TGTGCCAGCAGTTTATTAGGCGGGGGAATCTACTACAATGAGCAGTTCTTC
CASSLLGGGIYYNEQFF
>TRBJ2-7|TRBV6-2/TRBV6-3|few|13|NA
TGTGCCAGCAAGAGAAGGGATCGGGACGAGCAGTACTTC
CASKRRDRDEQYF
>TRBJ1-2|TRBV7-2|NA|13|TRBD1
TGTGCCAGCAGCGCCGATCGGACAGGGGGCTACACCTTC
CASSADRTGGYTF
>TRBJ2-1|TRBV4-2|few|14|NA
TGTGCCAGCAGCCAAGATCCCGTCGGCAATGAGCAGTTCTTC
CASSQDPVGNEQFF
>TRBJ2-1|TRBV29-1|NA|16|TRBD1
TGCAGCGTACGGGACAGGGAAGGGAGTTCCTACAATGAGCAGTTCTTC
CSVRDREGSSYNEQFF
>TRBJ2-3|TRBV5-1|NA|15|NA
TGCGCCAGCAGCTTGGGTACAGTGCCCACAGATACGCAGTTTTTT
CASSLGTVPTDTQFF
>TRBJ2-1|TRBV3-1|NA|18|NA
TGTGCCAGCAGCCAAGATCTTAACCAGCGCGACAATTACAATGAGCAGTTCTTC
CASSQDLNQRDNYNEQFF
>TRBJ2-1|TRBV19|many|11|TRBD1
TGTGCCAGTAGAACCGACAGGGCCGCGTTCTTC
CASRTDRAAFF
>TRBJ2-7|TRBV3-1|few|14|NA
TGTGCCAGCAGTCCGGACTCCCGATCCTACGAGCAGTACTTC
CASSPDSRSYEQYF
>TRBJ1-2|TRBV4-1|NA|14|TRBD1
TGCGCCAGCAGCCCACAACAGGGGGCGTATGGCTACACCTTC
CASSPQQGAYGYTF
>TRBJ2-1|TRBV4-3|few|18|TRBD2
TGCGCCAGCAGCCAAGAAGGCCTAGCGGGCCTCCGAAGGAATGAGCAGTTCTTC
CASSQEGLAGLRRNEQFF
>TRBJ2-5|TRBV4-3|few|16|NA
TGCGCCAGCAGCGTCGGACTAGGGGGCACCCAAGAGACCCAGTACTTC
CASSVGLGGTQETQYF
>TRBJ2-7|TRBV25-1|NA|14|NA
TGTGCCAGCCGGGACGGGGGACCTTACTACGAGCAGTACTTC
CASRDGGPYYEQYF
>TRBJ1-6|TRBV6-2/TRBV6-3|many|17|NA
TGTGCCAGCAGTTACTCGAGGGCTCCGGGTCGAAATTCACCCCTCCACTTT
CASSYSRAPGRNSPLHF
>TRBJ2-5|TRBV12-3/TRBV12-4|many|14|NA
TGTGCCAGCCAGGAGGGGGGGCCCAGTGAGACCCAGTACTTC
CASQEGGPSETQYF
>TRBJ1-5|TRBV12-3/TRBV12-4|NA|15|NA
TGTGCCAGCAGTTTAGGGGCAAATGGCAATCAGCCCCAGCATTTT
CASSLGANGNQPQHF
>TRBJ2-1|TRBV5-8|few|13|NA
TGTGCCAGCAGCTTGTCCCCCAGTTTTGAGCAGTTCTTC
CASSLSPSFEQFF
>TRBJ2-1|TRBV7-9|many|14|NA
TGTGCCAGCAGCCAGTCCACAGGGTACAATGAGCAGTTCTTC
CASSQSTGYNEQFF
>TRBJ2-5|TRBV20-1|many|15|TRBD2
TGCAGTGCTAGAGTAGGGTCTAGCGGACAAGAGACCCAGTACTTC
CSARVGSSGQETQYF
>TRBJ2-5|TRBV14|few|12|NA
TGTGCCAGCAGCCCAGCATGGGTACAGCCGTACTTC
CASSPAWVQPYF
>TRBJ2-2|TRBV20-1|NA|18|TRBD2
TGCAGTGCTCTCACCCGGCTAGCGGGACAAACGAACACCGGGGAGCTGTTTTTT
CSALTRLAGQTNTGELFF
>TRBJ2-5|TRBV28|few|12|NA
TGTGCCAGCAGTTCAGGGTTGGGGACCCAGTACTTC
CASSSGLGTQYF
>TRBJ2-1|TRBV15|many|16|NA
TGTGCCACCAGCAGAGTCCCTATGACCGAGCGCGGTGAGCAGTTCTTC
CATSRVPMTERGEQFF
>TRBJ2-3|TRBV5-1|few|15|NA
TGCGCCAGCAGCCCCGGGACTCTAAGCACAGATACGCAGTATTTT
CASSPGTLSTDTQYF
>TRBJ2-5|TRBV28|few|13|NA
TGTGCCAGCAGCCGTACCCAGGGGGAGACCCAGTACTTC
CASSRTQGETQYF
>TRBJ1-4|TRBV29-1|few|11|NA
TGCAGCGTTGGTGTCAATGAAAAACTGTTTTTT
CSVGVNEKLFF
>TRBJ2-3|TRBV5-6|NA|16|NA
TGTGCCAGCAGCTGGCGTGGTGGGCGGAACACAGATACGCAGTATTTT
CASSWRGGRNTDTQYF
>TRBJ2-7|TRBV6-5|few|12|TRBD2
TGTGCCACAACGGGGAGGGTTGACGAGCGGTACTTC
CATTGRVDERYF
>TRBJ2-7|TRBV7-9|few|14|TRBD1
TGTGCCAGCAGCTTCGCGGGACAGGGGTTTGAGCAGTACTTC
CASSFAGQGFEQYF
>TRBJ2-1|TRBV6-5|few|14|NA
TGTGCCAGCAGTTACTCGAGTGAATACAATGAGCAGTTCTTC
CASSYSSEYNEQFF
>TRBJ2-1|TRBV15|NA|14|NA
TGTGCCACCAGCAGAGATCCACAGGGTCGTGAGCAGTTCTTC
CATSRDPQGREQFF